The 9 T cell receptor beta chains below come from one sample, sequenced in a study of cytomegalovirus exposure and HLA in healthy donors. The PCR ran on 60 Vbeta and 13 Jbeta primers. The assay was immunoSEQ multiplex PCR, and TCRdb's table has in-frame clones only and misses some. The data show roughly 150,000 clones, roughly 87% seen once. The sequenced sample consisted of PBMCs. The receptor set was obtained from a man aged 25-45 years in good health and CMV-seropositive.

The rearrangement links TRBV27 to TRBJ2-3; D may be TRBD1 (5 bases). Looked up from germline, CDR1 is MNHEY and CDR2 is SMNVEV (reference sequence). CDR3 length: 15 residues. V was cut by 3 bases and J by 2 bases, with 12 bases left in between. The CDR3, as DNA: TGTGCCAGCAGTTTGAAGGGGAAGGTCACAGATACGCAGTATTTT. It yields the protein CASSLKGKVTDTQYF.

This rearrangement joins TRBV7-2 to TRBJ2-1; TRBD1 agrees at 10 bases. The V and J ends lost 5 bases and 6 bases, in that order; junction bases with no gene match: 4. CDR3 length: 14 residues. Germline lookup yields CDR1 SGHTA and CDR2 FQGNSA. CDR3 in amino acids: CASSRDRGPNEQFF. CDR3 nucleotide sequence: TGTGCCAGCAGCAGAGACAGGGGGCCCAATGAGCAGTTCTTC.

This clone was recorded once. This chain links TRBV5-6 with TRBJ1-2; possibly TRBD1 for D (5 bases). The length of the CDR3 is 13 residues. Germline CDR1 and CDR2: SGHDT and YYEEEE. V was pared by 1 base and J by 13 bases, with 17 bases between. The chain's CDR3 is CASSLRFGGVRTF. The CDR3 region has the DNA TGTGCCAGCAGCTTGCGTTTTGGGGGGGTTCGCACCTTC.

CDR3: CASTLTGRGGDEQFF. The CDR3 region has the DNA TGCGCCAGCACCCTAACAGGGAGGGGCGGGGATGAGCAGTTCTTC. This sequence joins TRBV4-1 and TRBJ2-1, with D perhaps matching TRBD2 (7 bases). V was shortened by 7 bases and J by 8 bases, with 21 bases between the two germline ends. The CDR3 totals 15 residues. Germline CDR1 reads MGHRA; CDR2 reads YSYEKL.

The chain is built from TRBV27 and TRBJ1-1, with TRBD1 matching 9 bases. The CDR3 is made up of 15 amino acids. Unmatched junction bases numbered 6, after V lost 6 bases and J lost 1 base. The V gene's germline CDR1 is MNHEY and CDR2 SMNVEV (reference sequence). CDR3 bases: TGTGCCAGCAGATATTTGACAGGGGGGAACACTGAAGCTTTCTTT. Its translation: CASRYLTGGNTEAFF.

The genes are TRBV7-6 and TRBJ2-5, with TRBD1 as a possible D gene (6 bases). The J call may be in error: the DNA end matches TRBJ2-7 better. CDR1 is SGHVS, CDR2 FNYEAQ, per germline. The CDR3 is made up of 14 amino acids. This CDR3 is CASSLSGQPYEQYF. The CDR3 DNA follows: TGTGCCAGCAGCTTATCCGGACAGCCTTACGAGCAGTACTTC.

The chain carries TRBV5-1 and TRBJ1-5, with unresolved D. Germline-derived CDR1 and CDR2 are SGHRS and YFSETQ. Between the trimmed V and J ends, which lost 1 base and 0 bases, there was a span of 11 bases. CDR3 length equals 16 residues. This CDR3 is CASSLLRLDSNQPQHF. The CDR3 DNA reads TGCGCCAGCAGCTTGTTGAGGTTAGATAGCAATCAGCCCCAGCATTTT.

The V gene is TRBV6-1, the J gene TRBJ1-1, with D unclear. The length of the CDR3 is 14 residues. Germline CDR1 is MNHNS and CDR2 is SASEGT. V lost 1 base and J lost 5, with 11 bases in between. CDR3 sequence: CASSEGEERTEAFF. CDR3 coding DNA: TGTGCCAGCAGTGAAGGAGAAGAGCGGACTGAAGCTTTCTTT.

This clone is a singleton in its sample. The chain joins TRBV28 to TRBJ2-2; 8 bases fit TRBD2. V was clipped by 6 bases and J by 6 bases; unmatched bases: 9. CDR1 and CDR2 from the germline V gene are MDHEN and SYDVKM. The CDR3 is 15 amino acids. CDR3 in DNA: TGTGCCAGCAGGTCCCCGAGCGGGAGTTCCGGGGAGCTGTTTTTT. As protein: CASRSPSGSSGELFF.